A single sample gave rise to the 20 T cell receptor beta chains below, sequenced in a study of human T cells and chemical hapten exposure. TCRdb recomputed calls from the RACE reads with MiXCR, one row per CDR3 protein. This sample yields fewer than 150,000 distinct CDR3 sequences, of which about an eighth are seen a single time; roughly 0.92% belongs to the top ten. As for time point: patch test 1, 2 weeks after DPC sensitization. Treatment indicated: therapeutic diphenylcyclopropenone sensitization with weekly scalp DPC. Sequencing was performed on whole blood, taken in connection with sensitization to the hapten diphenylcyclopropenone (DPC). Receptors originate from a man younger than 35 with alopecia areata. Some clones in this sample may be carry-over from other donors' samples.

This clonotype was seen only a few times. The chain uses TRBV29-1 and TRBJ1-4, with unresolved D. Germline V lookup: CDR1 SQVTM, CDR2 ANQGSEA. The V and J ends lost 5 bases and 5 bases respectively, with 9 bases between them. This CDR3 has 12 residues. The CDR3 region has the DNA TGCAGCGTTCTGGGCGCAAATGAAAAACTGTTTTTT. Encoded protein: CSVLGANEKLFF. The full variable domain, with the rest looked up from reference TRBV29-1 and TRBJ1-4, is SAVISQKPSRDICQRGTSLTIQCQVDSQVTMMFWYRQQPGQSLTLIATANQGSEATYESGFVIDKFPISRPNLTFSTLTVSNMSPEDSSIYLCSVLGANEKLFFGSGTQLSVL.

The chain combines TRBV18 with TRBJ2-5; TRBD1 or TRBD2 may be the D gene (5 bases each). Germline values: CDR1 KGHSH, CDR2 LQKENI. Between the trimmed V and J ends, which lost 2 bases and 7 bases, there was a span of 20 bases. This CDR3 region has 16 residues. The CDR3 coding sequence is TGTGCCAGCTCACCAGCGCAAGGGGAGACGTTCGGGACCCAGTACTTC. Translation: CASSPAQGETFGTQYF.

This clonotype was seen repeatedly, ten times or more. This chain connects TRBV20-1 to TRBJ2-5; TRBD1 aligns across 7 bases. This CDR3 comprises 15 residues. Germline CDR1 is DFQATT and CDR2 is SNEGSKA (reference sequence). V trimming: 3 bases; J trimming: 2 bases; junction bases outside the gene matches: 9. The CDR3 region is CSARRARGYQETQYF. The CDR3 nucleotides are TGCAGTGCTAGGAGGGCCAGGGGGTATCAAGAGACCCAGTACTTC.

The chain uses TRBV29-1 and TRBJ1-1; D is unresolved. V shed 8 bases and J shed 1 base, with 8 bases lying between them. CDR1 is SQVTM and CDR2 is ANQGSEA in the germline V gene. The CDR3 is made up of 11 amino acids. CDR3 DNA sequence: TGCAGCTGGAGGAGGAACACTGAAGCTTTCTTT. It yields the protein CSWRRNTEAFF.

This clonotype was counted only a few times. The chain couples TRBV29-1 to TRBJ2-2, with a possible D match to TRBD1 (6 bases). Trimming took off 3 bases at V and 3 bases at J, with 8 bases between the two ends. CDR1 and CDR2 from the germline V gene are SQVTM and ANQGSEA. There are 13 residues in the CDR3. The CDR3 region is CSVESGDTGELFF. CDR3 DNA sequence: TGCAGCGTTGAGTCAGGGGACACCGGGGAGCTGTTTTTT.

This clonotype was detected only a few times. The chain is built from TRBV12-3 or TRBV12-4 and TRBJ1-1; D is ambiguous. This CDR3 is built from 11 residues. The V gene lost 2 bases and the J gene lost 9 bases, with 7 bases spanning the gap. This CDR3 reads CASSLQKKAFF. The CDR3 DNA reads TGTGCCAGCAGTTTACAAAAAAAAGCTTTCTTT.

This clonotype was detected a few times. The chain couples TRBV7-8 to TRBJ2-7; D is uncertain. The CDR3 is 13 residues long. CDR1 and CDR2 (germline): SGHVS, FQNEAQ. Deletions cut 3 bases from V and 5 bases from J, with 11 bases between. The CDR3 DNA follows: TGTGCCAGCAGCTTCCGTGTCATAAACGAGCAGTACTTC. Its translation is CASSFRVINEQYF. Supplemented by reference TRBV7-8 and TRBJ2-7, the full variable domain reads GAGVSQSPRYKVAKRGQDVALRCDPISGHVSLFWYQQALGQGPEFLTYFQNEAQLDKSGLPSDRFFAERPEGSVSTLKIQRTQQEDSAVYLCASSFRVINEQYFGPGTRLTVT.

This sequence joins TRBV4-3 and TRBJ2-1; the D is unclear. Germline CDR1 is LGHNA and CDR2 is YSLEER. V lost 6 bases and J 9 bases, leaving 9 bases between the germline ends. CDR3 length: 11 amino acids. The CDR3 protein is CASSGKGEQFF. Written as DNA, the CDR3 is TGCGCCAGCAGTGGCAAGGGTGAGCAGTTCTTC.

The CDR3 DNA reads TGTGCCAGCAGACCCCGGGACGGTCTCTACGAGCAGTACGTC. It is translated as CASRPRDGLYEQYV. This chain joins TRBV5-4 and TRBJ2-7; D could derive from TRBD1 or TRBD2 (5 bases each). V was clipped by 5 bases and J by 3 bases, with 15 bases between them. The germline V gene has CDR1 SGHNT and CDR2 YYREEE (reference sequence). This CDR3 has 14 residues.

The genes are TRBV28 and TRBJ1-5; D possibly corresponds to TRBD1 (5 bases). V lost 6 bases, J lost 7 bases, and 13 bases lay in between. The CDR3 totals 13 residues. Germline V gene data show CDR1 as MDHEN and CDR2 as SYDVKM. CDR3 loop: CASRLTDWQPQHF. The CDR3 DNA reads TGTGCCAGCAGACTGACAGATTGGCAGCCCCAGCATTTT.

This clonotype was detected a few times. The chain carries TRBV20-1 and TRBJ2-7, with 7 bases matching TRBD1. The CDR3 is 16 amino acids. Looked up from germline, CDR1 is DFQATT and CDR2 is SNEGSKA (reference sequence). The ends lost 0 bases at V and 2 bases at J; junction bases unmatched: 10. As DNA, the CDR3 is TGCAGTGCTAGAGAATCCTATAGGGGGCGAACCTACGAGCAGTACTTC. This codes for CSARESYRGRTYEQYF.

V is TRBV7-3 and J is TRBJ2-5; 7 bases fit TRBD1. The CDR3 has 17 amino acids. CDR1 is SGHTA, CDR2 FQGTGA, per germline. V dropped 1 base and J dropped 5; count of bases not matched to a gene: 13. The CDR3 DNA reads TGTGCCAGCAGCTTAAATCCCTACACTGACAGGGCTGAGACCCAGTACTTC. Protein product: CASSLNPYTDRAETQYF.

This clonotype was seen many times. The chain combines TRBV4-1 with TRBJ2-1; 8 nucleotides line up with TRBD1. Looked up from germline, CDR1 is MGHRA and CDR2 is YSYEKL. The CDR3 runs 16 residues. V lost 4 bases, J lost 4 bases, and 9 bases stayed unmatched. CDR3 sequence (DNA): TGCGCCAGCAGCCTCCAACCGGGACAGGAATACAATGAGCAGTTCTTC. Translating it yields CASSLQPGQEYNEQFF.

This clonotype appeared many times. The genes are TRBV19 and TRBJ2-7; a weak D match, TRBD1 (6 bases). Deletions cut 5 bases from V and 4 bases from J, with 12 bases between. The CDR3 sequence is 13 residues long. CDR1 LNHDA and CDR2 SQIVND come from the germline V gene (reference sequence). CDR3 DNA: TGTGCCAGTAGTTTCCAGGGGTTGTACGAGCAGTACTTC. Translated, it gives CASSFQGLYEQYF.

This clonotype was recorded a few times. This chain links TRBV5-1 with TRBJ2-6; tentatively, D is TRBD1 (6 bases). Trimming took off 3 bases at V and 2 bases at J, with 9 bases between the two ends. The CDR3 contains 15 residues. Germline V gene sequence: CDR1 SGHRS, CDR2 YFSETQ. The CDR3 spells CASSSQGPGANVLTF. The CDR3 DNA reads TGCGCCAGCAGCTCACAGGGCCCTGGGGCCAACGTCCTGACTTTC.

This clonotype was seen a handful of times. The chain uses TRBV5-4 and TRBJ2-7; TRBD1 is a possible D gene (7 bases). This CDR3 comprises 15 residues. CDR1 and CDR2 from the germline V gene are SGHNT and YYREEE (reference sequence). Deletions cut 1 base from V and 1 base from J, with 12 bases between. CDR3 region: CASSLFQGGSYEQYF. The CDR3 coding sequence is TGTGCCAGCAGCTTGTTCCAGGGGGGATCCTACGAGCAGTACTTC.

This clonotype was observed a handful of times. The chain is built from TRBV27 and TRBJ2-1; D is possibly TRBD1 or TRBD2 (6 bases each). Trimming took 4 bases from V and 0 from J, leaving 16 bases between them. CDR3 length: 17 residues. Germline V gene data show CDR1 as MNHEY and CDR2 as SMNVEV (reference sequence). The CDR3 here is CASSSILRGVSYNEQFF. The CDR3 nucleotides read TGTGCCAGCAGTTCAATCTTAAGGGGGGTCTCCTACAATGAGCAGTTCTTC.

The chain combines TRBV11-2 with TRBJ2-3; 13 nucleotides match TRBD2. Germline V gene sequence: CDR1 SGHAT, CDR2 FQNNGV. The CDR3 loop spans 17 amino acids. V shed 5 bases and J 0 bases; nucleotides not matched to a gene: 5. CDR3 residues: CASSPGLAGASTDTQYF. CDR3 nucleotide sequence: TGTGCCAGCAGCCCCGGACTAGCGGGGGCTAGCACAGATACGCAGTATTTT.

The chain links TRBV15 to TRBJ2-7; a possible D gene is TRBD2 (6 bases). The V end was cut by 0 bases, the J end by 2 bases, with 8 bases between. CDR1 and CDR2 (germline): LNHNV, YYDKDF (reference sequence). The CDR3 is 14 residues long. This CDR3 reads CATSREAGTYEQYF. CDR3 sequence (DNA): TGTGCCACCAGCAGAGAGGCGGGAACCTACGAGCAGTACTTC.

The chain carries TRBV7-7 and TRBJ2-1; D not certain. Germline loops: CDR1 SSHAT, CDR2 FNYEAQ (reference sequence). The germline V and J ends were trimmed by 1 base and 8 bases, with 9 bases remaining between them. This CDR3 spans 13 amino acids. The CDR3 DNA reads TGTGCCAGCAGCTTAGGACGATTCGATGAGCAGTTCTTC. Residues: CASSLGRFDEQFF. Full variable domain (missing parts from reference TRBV7-7 and TRBJ2-1): GAGVSQSPRYKVTKRGQDVTLRCDPISSHATLYWYQQALGQGPEFLTYFNYEAQPDKSGLPSDRFSAERPEGSISTLTIQRTEQRDSAMYRCASSLGRFDEQFFGPGTRLTVL.